Here is one T cell receptor (beta chain) with its context. The CDR3 spans 16 residues. V shed 6 bases, J shed 8 bases, and the junction held 14 bases outside the gene matches. The germline gives CDR1 LNHDA, CDR2 SQIVND (reference sequence). This specimen belongs to a study of PD-L1 blockade in urothelial cancer. Method: immunoSEQ multiplex PCR; TCRdb's copy keeps in-frame clones and lacks some. The profile shows over 75,000 clones, around 85% of them singletons. Time point here: pretreatment peripheral blood. This TCR derives from a man between 60 and 75 years old with urothelial cancer. This material consisted of PBMCs, taken around atezolizumab (anti-PD-L1) treatment. This chain links TRBV19 with TRBJ2-1; 9 bases fit TRBD2. The CDR3 sequence is CASSTDLAGNWYEQFF. As DNA, the CDR3 is TGTGCCAGTAGCACCGACCTAGCGGGGAACTGGTATGAGCAGTTCTTC.